This T cell receptor (beta chain) was profiled in a study of Ad26.COV2.S vaccination and SARS-CoV-2 variants. About the study: The trial was COV1001 and the donor's arm was Ad26.COV2.S. Whole-study results and caveats: Breadth of non-spike TCRs did not differ between vaccinees and placebo recipients. Estimates derived from TCR breadth and depth analyses may have underestimated total T cell responses.

Of note for this clone: Antigen: not known.

Measured with immunoSEQ multiplex PCR; TCRdb has only the in-frame clones, and not every one. Of approximately 350,000 clones listed, under 90% were seen once; the top ten hold more than 7%. The CDR3 loop spans 15 amino acids. Trimming cost V 4 bases and J 6 bases; bases outside gene matches: 6. CDR1 is SGHNT, CDR2 YYREEE, per germline (reference sequence). Treatment in this sample: around 19 received Ad26.COV2.S at low or high dose, single or two shots; several received placebo; per-sample allocation not given. Collection of the samples took place on day 63 after the first injection of vaccine or placebo.

The chain combines TRBV5-4 with TRBJ2-1, with 11 bases fitting TRBD1. The material sequenced was peripheral blood, taken in a trial of Ad26.COV2.S vaccine versus placebo. This clonotype was sampled from a person between 18 and 65 years old who received the Ad26.COV2.S COVID-19 vaccine or a placebo. CDR3 DNA sequence: TGTGCCAGCAGCGACGGACAGGGGGCCCGCAATGAGCAGTTCTTC. Its protein product is CASSDGQGARNEQFF.